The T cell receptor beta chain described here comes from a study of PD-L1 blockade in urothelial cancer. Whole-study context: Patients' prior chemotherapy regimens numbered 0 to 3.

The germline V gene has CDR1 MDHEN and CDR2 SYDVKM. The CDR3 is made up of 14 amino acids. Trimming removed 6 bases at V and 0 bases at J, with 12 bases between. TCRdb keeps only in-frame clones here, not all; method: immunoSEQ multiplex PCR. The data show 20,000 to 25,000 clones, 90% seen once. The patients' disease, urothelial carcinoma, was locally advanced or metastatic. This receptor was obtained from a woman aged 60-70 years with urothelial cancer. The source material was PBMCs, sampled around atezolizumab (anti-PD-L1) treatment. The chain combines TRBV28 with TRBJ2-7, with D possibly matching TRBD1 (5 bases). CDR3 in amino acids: CASRLDSSSYEQYF. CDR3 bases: TGTGCCAGCAGACTTGACAGTAGCTCCTACGAGCAGTACTTC. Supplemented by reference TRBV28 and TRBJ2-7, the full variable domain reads DVKVTQSSRYLVKRTGEKVFLECVQDMDHENMFWYRQDPGLGLRLIYFSYDVKMKEKGDIPEGYSVSREKKERFSLILESASTNQTSMYLCASRLDSSSYEQYFGPGTRLTVT.